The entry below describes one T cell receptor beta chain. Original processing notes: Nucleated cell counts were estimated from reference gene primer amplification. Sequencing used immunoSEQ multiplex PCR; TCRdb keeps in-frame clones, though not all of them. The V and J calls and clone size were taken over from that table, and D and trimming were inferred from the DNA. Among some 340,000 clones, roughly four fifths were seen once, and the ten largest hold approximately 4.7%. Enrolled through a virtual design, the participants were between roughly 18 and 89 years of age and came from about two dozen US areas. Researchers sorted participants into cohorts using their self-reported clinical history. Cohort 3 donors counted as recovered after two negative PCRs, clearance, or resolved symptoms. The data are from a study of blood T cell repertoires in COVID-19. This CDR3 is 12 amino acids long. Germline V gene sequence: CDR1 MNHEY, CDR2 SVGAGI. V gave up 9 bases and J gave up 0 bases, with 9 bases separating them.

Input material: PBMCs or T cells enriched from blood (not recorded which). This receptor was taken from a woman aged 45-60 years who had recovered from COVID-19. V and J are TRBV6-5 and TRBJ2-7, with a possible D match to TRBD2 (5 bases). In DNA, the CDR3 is TGTGCCAGTGCGGGTCACTCCTACGAGCAGTACTTC. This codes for CASAGHSYEQYF.